Listed below are T cell receptor beta chains from one sample, sequenced in a study of cytomegalovirus exposure and HLA in healthy donors. Here immunoSEQ multiplex PCR was the method, and the copy in TCRdb shows in-frame clones only, minus some. Seen here are roughly 110,000 clones, over 65% observed once, and the top ten hold 0.85% to 0.9%. Sequenced: PBMCs. These receptor sequences come from a woman in her twenties or thirties in good health and CMV-seronegative. CDR3s include the opening cysteine and the closing phenylalanine or tryptophan. The order of the fields is V gene, clone size, J gene, D gene, CDR3 DNA, CDR3 protein. A D gene is named only where the DNA matches it firmly. Clone size appears in some rows only: once, few, many, or a class for an expanded clone.

V: TRBV6-1; size: few; J: TRBJ1-2; D: NA; DNA: TGTGCCAGCAGTGAAGATGAGAAAGGGAGCGGCTACACCTTC; CDR3: CASSEDEKGSGYTF
V: TRBV5-4; size: NA; J: TRBJ2-7; D: TRBD2; DNA: TGTGCCAGCAGCCGATCGACTAGCGCCTCCTACGAGCAGTACTTC; CDR3: CASSRSTSASYEQYF
V: TRBV5-4; size: NA; J: TRBJ2-2; D: TRBD1; DNA: TGTGCCAGCAGCCAGGGGGCCGGGGAGCTGTTTTTT; CDR3: CASSQGAGELFF
V: TRBV2; size: NA; J: TRBJ1-5; D: NA; DNA: TGTGCCAGCAGTGACCCTAATCAGCCCCAGCATTTT; CDR3: CASSDPNQPQHF
V: TRBV27; size: NA; J: TRBJ2-7; D: TRBD1; DNA: TGTGCCAGCACTTCGCAGGGGGTACCCTACGAGCAGTACTTC; CDR3: CASTSQGVPYEQYF
V: TRBV4-3; size: NA; J: TRBJ1-1; D: NA; DNA: TGCGCCAGCAGCCAAGATGCCCCCCCCGGGACACAAAACACTGAAGCTTTCTTT; CDR3: CASSQDAPPGTQNTEAFF
V: TRBV30; size: NA; J: TRBJ1-5; D: NA; DNA: TGTGCCTGGAGTGTAACAACGGGACTGAGCAATCAGCCCCAGCATTTT; CDR3: CAWSVTTGLSNQPQHF
V: TRBV4-3; size: NA; J: TRBJ1-1; D: NA; DNA: TGCGCCAGCAGCCAAGGGCAGGGAAGGGACACTGAAGCTTTCTTT; CDR3: CASSQGQGRDTEAFF
V: TRBV18; size: NA; J: TRBJ2-3; D: NA; DNA: TGTGCCAGCTCACCCTATGCCACAGATACGCAGTATTTT; CDR3: CASSPYATDTQYF
V: TRBV2; size: few; J: TRBJ1-3; D: NA; DNA: TGTGCCAGCAGTAGACAGATTGGAAACACCATATATTTT; CDR3: CASSRQIGNTIYF
V: TRBV7-9; size: NA; J: TRBJ1-5; D: NA; DNA: TGTGCCAGCAGCGGAGGGGCCCTACTTAGCAATCAGCCCCAGCATTTT; CDR3: CASSGGALLSNQPQHF
V: TRBV4-3; size: NA; J: TRBJ2-3; D: TRBD2; DNA: TGCGCCAGCAGCCAACCTACCACTAGCGGGGGAAGCACAGATACGCAGTATTTT; CDR3: CASSQPTTSGGSTDTQYF
V: TRBV7-9; size: NA; J: TRBJ1-2; D: NA; DNA: TGTGCCAGCAGCAGGCAGGGACTTGAATACTATGGCTACACCTTC; CDR3: CASSRQGLEYYGYTF
V: TRBV12-5; size: once; J: TRBJ1-5; D: NA; DNA: TGTGCTAGTGGTTATGAGGGTAATCAGCCCCAGCATTTT; CDR3: CASGYEGNQPQHF
V: TRBV5-6; size: NA; J: TRBJ2-3; D: NA; DNA: TGTGCCAGCCTCGTTCAGGGGGATACGCAGTATTTT; CDR3: CASLVQGDTQYF
V: TRBV29-1; size: once; J: TRBJ2-3; D: TRBD2; DNA: TGCAGCGTTGAAGCTTATACTAGCGGGGGGATCACAGATACGCAGTATTTT; CDR3: CSVEAYTSGGITDTQYF
V: TRBV5-1; size: NA; J: TRBJ2-7; D: TRBD1; DNA: TGCGCCAGCAGCAGGCAGGGGGCCCCAAGCGACGAGCAGTACTTC; CDR3: CASSRQGAPSDEQYF
V: TRBV27; size: once; J: TRBJ2-1; D: NA; DNA: TGTGCCAGCAGTTTAAGGGGAAATGAGCAGTTCTTC; CDR3: CASSLRGNEQFF
V: TRBV29-1; size: NA; J: TRBJ1-2; D: NA; DNA: TGCAGCGTTGGGGGGGGCGACTATGGCTACACCTTC; CDR3: CSVGGGDYGYTF
V: TRBV14; size: few; J: TRBJ2-7; D: TRBD1; DNA: TGTGCCAGCAGCCTTGAACAGGGGTGGGAGCAGTACTTC; CDR3: CASSLEQGWEQYF
V: TRBV4-2; size: NA; J: TRBJ1-1; D: TRBD1; DNA: TGTGCCAGCAGCCAAGGAAGGGGGCCGAACACTGAAGCTTTCTTT; CDR3: CASSQGRGPNTEAFF
V: TRBV6-5; size: few; J: TRBJ2-7; D: TRBD2; DNA: TGTGCCAGCAGTTACACTGGCGGGAGTGCGTACGAGCAGTACTTC; CDR3: CASSYTGGSAYEQYF
V: TRBV7-9; size: NA; J: TRBJ2-7; D: NA; DNA: TGTGCCAGCAGTGCCGTTCTGGCGGGCAACTACGAAGAGCAGTACTTC; CDR3: CASSAVLAGNYEEQYF